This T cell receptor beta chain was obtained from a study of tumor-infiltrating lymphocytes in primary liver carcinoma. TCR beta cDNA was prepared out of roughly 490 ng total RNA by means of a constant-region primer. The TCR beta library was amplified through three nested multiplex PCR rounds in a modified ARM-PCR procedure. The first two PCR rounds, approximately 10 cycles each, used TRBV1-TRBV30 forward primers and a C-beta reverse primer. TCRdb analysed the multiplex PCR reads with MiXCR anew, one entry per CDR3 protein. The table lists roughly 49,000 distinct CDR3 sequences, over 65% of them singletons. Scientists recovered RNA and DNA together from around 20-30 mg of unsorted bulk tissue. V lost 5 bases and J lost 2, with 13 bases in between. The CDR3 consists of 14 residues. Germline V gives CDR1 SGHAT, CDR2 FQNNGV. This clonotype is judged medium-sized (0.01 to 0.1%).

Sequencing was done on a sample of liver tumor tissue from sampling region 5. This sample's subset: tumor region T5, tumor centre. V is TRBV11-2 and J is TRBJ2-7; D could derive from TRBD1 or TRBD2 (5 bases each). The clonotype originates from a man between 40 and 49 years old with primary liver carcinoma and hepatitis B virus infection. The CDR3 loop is CASSPGPGAYEQYF. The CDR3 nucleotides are TGTGCCAGCAGCCCGGGACCAGGAGCCTACGAGCAGTACTTC.